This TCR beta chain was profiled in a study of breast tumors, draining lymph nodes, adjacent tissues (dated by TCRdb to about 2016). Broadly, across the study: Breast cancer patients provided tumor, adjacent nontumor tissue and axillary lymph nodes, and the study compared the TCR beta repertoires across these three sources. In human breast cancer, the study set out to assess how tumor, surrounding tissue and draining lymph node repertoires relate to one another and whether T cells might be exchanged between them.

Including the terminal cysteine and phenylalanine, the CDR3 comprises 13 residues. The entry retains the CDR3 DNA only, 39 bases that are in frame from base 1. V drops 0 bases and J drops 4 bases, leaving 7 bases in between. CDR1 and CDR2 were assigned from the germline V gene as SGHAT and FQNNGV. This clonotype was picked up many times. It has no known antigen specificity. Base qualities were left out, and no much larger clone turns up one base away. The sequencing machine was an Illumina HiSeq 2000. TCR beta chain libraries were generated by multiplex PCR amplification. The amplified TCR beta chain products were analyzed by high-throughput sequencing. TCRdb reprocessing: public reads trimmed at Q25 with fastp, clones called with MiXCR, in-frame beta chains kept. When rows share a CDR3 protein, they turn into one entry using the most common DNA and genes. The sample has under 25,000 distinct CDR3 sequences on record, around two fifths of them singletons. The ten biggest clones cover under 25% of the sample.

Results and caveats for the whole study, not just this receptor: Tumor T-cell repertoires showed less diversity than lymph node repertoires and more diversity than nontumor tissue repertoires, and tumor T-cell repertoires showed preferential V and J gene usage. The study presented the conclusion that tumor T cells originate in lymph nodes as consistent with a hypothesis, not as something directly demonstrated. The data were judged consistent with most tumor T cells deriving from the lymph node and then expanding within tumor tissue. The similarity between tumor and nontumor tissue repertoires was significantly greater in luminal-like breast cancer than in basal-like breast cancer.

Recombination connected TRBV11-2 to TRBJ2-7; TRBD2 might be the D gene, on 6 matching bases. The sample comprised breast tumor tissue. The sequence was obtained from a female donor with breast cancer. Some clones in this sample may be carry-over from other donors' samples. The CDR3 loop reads CASSLDRGYEQYF. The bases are TGTGCCAGCAGCTTAGATCGGGGGTACGAGCAGTACTTC.